A selection of T cell receptor beta chains follows, all from one sample in a study of shared clonotypes between healthy human individuals. Using immunoSEQ multiplex PCR, the repertoire was profiled, and TCRdb retains in-frame clones only, with some absent. The sample has about 2 million clones, roughly 94% seen once; the top ten hold 0.13%. Sequencing was performed on naive CD4+ T cells sorted from blood. Source of these receptors: a man aged 18 to 30 in good health. Each CDR3 is given with its conserved first and last residue.

V gene	CDR3 protein
TRBV7-2	CASSTVPSVLAGPDTQYF
TRBV5-5	CASSFPAEQYF
TRBV5-1	CASSLGGYDTEAFF
TRBV7-8	CASLRDTGQETQYF
TRBV28	CASSYRTGNYGYTF
TRBV5-6	CASSRRASGSQWMYEQYF
TRBV7-2	CASSLDRSSYEQYF
TRBV7-2	CASSLVGTSTDTQYF
TRBV9	CASSTRTSNRVRQPQHF
TRBV7-9	CASSQDTSGHNEQFF
TRBV10-1	CASSESGTGSGEQYF
TRBV10-3	CAISSLRGRSTDTQYF
TRBV7-9	CASSSSFSGANVLTF
TRBV6-1	CASNKPGTGAYGYTF
TRBV7-9	CASSLTAPAGELFF
TRBV19	CASKSGTLPYEQYF
TRBV5-6	CASSLAGQNNSPLHF
TRBV7-6	CASSLVGGSTDTQYF
TRBV18	CASSPSASAGDYGYTF
TRBV9	CASSVQPGPYEQYF
TRBV2	CASSDGRPYGYTF
TRBV6-1	CASSEAPTGNTIYF
TRBV7-6	CASSPGGNGYTF
TRBV4-1	CASSLQGTGNTIYF
TRBV28	CASSRRTASNTEAFF
TRBV2	CASSGPSRYNEQFF
TRBV19	CASRRRGLPNTEAFF
TRBV30	CAWEGIRGYGYTF
TRBV7-9	CASSLADEQYF
TRBV7-8	CASSLDRARSNQPQHF
TRBV11-2	CASRRAGGAYNEQFF
TRBV10-3	CAISGQGQETQYF
TRBV10-3	CAISESPGQDAYEQYF
TRBV18	CASSPQEGVPDTQYF
TRBV18	CASSPWTGEGREQYF
TRBV29-1	CSVGTKRQYF
TRBV10-3	CAISDEIYEQYF
TRBV7-9	CASSLGGVSFYNEQFF
TRBV11-2	CASKLEQSNTGELFF
TRBV5-1	CASSLFGPSTDTQYF
TRBV5-4	CASSLVGGNEQYF
TRBV11-2	CASSFAFGNTIYF
TRBV6-1	CASSHTGGIDAQYF
TRBV29-1	CSVRTGDTEAFF
TRBV5-1	CASRLGANTEAFF